The 12 T cell receptor beta chains below come from one sample, sequenced in a study of T cells in localized non-small cell lung cancer. Some clones are missing from TCRdb's copy, which holds only in-frame ones; the method was immunoSEQ multiplex PCR. This sample has 20,000 or so clones, with 83% found just once. This sample comprised peripheral blood, obtained before any cancer treatment. The receptors stem from a man aged 35 to 70 with stage I lung adenocarcinoma.

The chain links TRBV18 to TRBJ2-2; D is ambiguous. The CDR3 length is 14 residues. Trimming shortened V by 0 bases and J by 6 bases, and 8 bases separated the two germline ends. The germline gives CDR1 KGHSH, CDR2 LQKENI. This CDR3 reads CASSPPTSAGELFF. CDR3 in DNA: TGTGCCAGCTCACCACCTACGAGCGCCGGGGAGCTGTTTTTT.

The chain uses TRBV19 and TRBJ2-7, with D uncertain. Trimming took 3 bases from V and 3 from J, leaving 9 bases between them. There are 13 residues in the CDR3. CDR1 is LNHDA and CDR2 is SQIVND in the germline V gene (reference sequence). The chain's CDR3 is CASSIQRFYEQYF. CDR3 sequence (DNA): TGTGCCAGTAGTATTCAGAGATTCTACGAGCAGTACTTC. The full variable domain, in which reference TRBV19 and TRBJ2-7 provide the parts outside the CDR3, is DGGITQSPKYLFRKEGQNVTLSCEQNLNHDAMYWYRQDPGQGLRLIYYSQIVNDFQKGDIAEGYSVSREKKESFPLTVTSAQKNPTAFYLCASSIQRFYEQYFGPGTRLTVT.

The CDR3 is CASSYGLGGYTF. The CDR3 DNA reads TGTGCCAGCAGTTATGGGCTGGGAGGCTACACCTTC. The chain uses TRBV6-6 and TRBJ1-2, with D hard to call. Germline V gene sequence: CDR1 MNHNY, CDR2 SVGAGI (reference sequence). V was pared by 3 bases and J by 8 bases, with 10 bases between. The CDR3 is 12 residues long.

This clone showed up just a few times. The J gene is TRBJ2-2, the V gene TRBV4-1; a weak D match, TRBD2 (5 bases). The CDR3 runs to 15 residues. Between the trimmed V and J ends, which lost 4 bases and 1 base, there was a span of 10 bases. Germline CDR1 reads MGHRA; CDR2 reads YSYEKL. The CDR3 loop is CASSPGTLNTGELFF. DNA for the CDR3: TGCGCCAGCAGCCCGGGAACTTTGAACACCGGGGAGCTGTTTTTT.

This chain connects TRBV5-4 to TRBJ2-7; no firm D call. Germline assignment: CDR1 SGHNT and CDR2 YYREEE (reference sequence). V lost 1 base, J lost 4 bases, and 6 bases lay in between. This CDR3 is 12 amino acids long. In DNA, the CDR3 is TGTGCCAGCAGCTTGCCTACTTACGAGCAGTACTTC. It codes for CASSLPTYEQYF.

The chain combines TRBV6-5 with TRBJ2-2, with D uncertain. Germline lookup yields CDR1 MNHEY and CDR2 SVGAGI. The CDR3 contains 14 residues. V lost 2 bases to trimming and J lost 0 bases, with 4 bases between them. This chain's CDR3 is CASSYAANTGELFF. In DNA, the CDR3 is TGTGCCAGCAGTTACGCGGCGAACACCGGGGAGCTGTTTTTT.

This chain joins TRBV5-1 and TRBJ2-7, with D unresolved. The CDR3 loop spans 14 amino acids. The germline gives CDR1 SGHRS, CDR2 YFSETQ. V gave up 0 bases and J gave up 0 bases, with 7 bases separating them. For the CDR3, the DNA is TGCGCCAGCAGCTTGGGGCCAGGCTCCTACGAGCAGTACTTC. This sequence encodes CASSLGPGSYEQYF.

The chain has TRBV9 and TRBJ2-5, with D possibly matching TRBD2 (6 bases). The germline gives CDR1 SGDLS, CDR2 YYNGEE. V was pared by 3 bases and J by 5 bases, with 14 bases between. The CDR3 covers 14 residues. CDR3 protein: CASSAGGNRETQYF. The CDR3 DNA reads as TGTGCCAGCAGCGCCGGAGGGAATCGGGAGACCCAGTACTTC.

The chain has TRBV5-4 and TRBJ1-4, with 8 bases identical to TRBD1. This CDR3 is built from 13 residues. Germline V gives CDR1 SGHNT, CDR2 YYREEE (reference sequence). After removal of 2 bases from V and 12 bases from J, the junction contained 6 bases not matched to a gene. Here the CDR3 DNA reads TGTGCCAGCAGCTTCTCGCTGACAGGGGAACTGTTTTTT. It specifies CASSFSLTGELFF.

This clone was recorded only once. The rearrangement links TRBV30 to TRBJ1-2; 10 nucleotides align to TRBD1. Germline V gene data show CDR1 as GTSNPN and CDR2 as SVGIG (reference sequence). Trimming removed 5 bases from V and 8 bases from J; junction bases left unmatched: 5. The length of the CDR3 is 12 residues. As DNA, the CDR3 is TGTGCCTGGGACAGGGGGCTGGGAGGCTACACCTTC. Translated, it gives CAWDRGLGGYTF.

The chain uses TRBV11-3 and TRBJ2-2; D remains ambiguous. Per germline, CDR1 SGHNT and CDR2 YENEEA. The CDR3 has 12 residues. The germline V and J ends were trimmed by 7 bases and 1 base, with 4 bases remaining between them. The CDR3 region is CASTQNTGELFF. The CDR3 region has the DNA TGTGCCAGCACACAGAACACCGGGGAGCTGTTTTTT.

The chain combines TRBV4-3 with TRBJ1-1; D call uncertain. CDR1 and CDR2 from the germline V gene are LGHNA and YSLEER. The V end lost 3 bases, the J end lost 3 bases, and 20 bases lay between the germline ends. The CDR3 length is 17 residues. The CDR3, as DNA: TGCGCCAGCAGCCACCGACGAGGCAGTAGGTTCGACACTGAAGCTTTCTTT. Residues: CASSHRRGSRFDTEAFF.